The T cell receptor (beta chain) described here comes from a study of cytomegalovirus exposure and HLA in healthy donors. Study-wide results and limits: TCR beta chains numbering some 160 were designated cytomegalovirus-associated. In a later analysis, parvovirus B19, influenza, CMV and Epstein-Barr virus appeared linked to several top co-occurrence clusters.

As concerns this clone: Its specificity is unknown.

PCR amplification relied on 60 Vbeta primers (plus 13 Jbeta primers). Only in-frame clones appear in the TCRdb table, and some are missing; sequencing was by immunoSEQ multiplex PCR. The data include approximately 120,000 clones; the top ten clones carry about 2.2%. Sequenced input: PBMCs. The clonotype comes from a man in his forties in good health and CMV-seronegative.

CDR3 nucleotide sequence: TGCACCAGCAGCCATCCATCTCACCCACAGGGTGGTGTTTGGACAGATACGCAGTATTTT. Its protein is CTSSHPSHPQGGVWTDTQYF. The chain carries TRBV1 and TRBJ2-3; the table names TRBD1, a call not compared with the DNA. TRBV1 represents a pseudogene. CDR3 length equals 20 residues.